Described below is a single TCR beta chain sequence and its context. Antigen unknown. The CDR3 spans 11 residues. Germline CDR1 is MDHEN and CDR2 is SYDVKM. V dropped 2 bases and J dropped 4 bases, with 3 bases sitting between them. These data are taken from a study of OX40 agonist ivuxolimab in advanced cancers. About the research overall: Three patients, one with hepatocellular carcinoma and two with cutaneous melanoma, responded partially. Study-wide findings and caveats: Nonresponders included some who also had low normalized T-cell clonal expansion. Near-lowest levels of clonal expansion characterized partial responders at 0.1-3.0 mg/kg. Averaging showed that CD8+ T cells had more expanded clones than CD4+ did.

The repertoire was sequenced with immunoSEQ multiplex PCR; TCRdb's copy has only in-frame clones and lacks some. The sample shows 65,000 to 85,000 clones, approximately 89% of them seen only once. This TCR was recovered from an adult with an advanced solid tumor such as melanoma, head and neck, liver or kidney cancer. The material was CD4+ or CD8+ T cells sorted from blood, obtained in a trial of the OX40 agonist ivuxolimab. J is TRBJ2-7 and V is TRBV28; D unclear. The CDR3 nucleotides are TGTGCCAGCAGTTTAATGTACGAGCAGTACTTC. Its protein is CASSLMYEQYF. The full variable domain, completed using reference TRBV28 and TRBJ2-7, is DVKVTQSSRYLVKRTGEKVFLECVQDMDHENMFWYRQDPGLGLRLIYFSYDVKMKEKGDIPEGYSVSREKKERFSLILESASTNQTSMYLCASSLMYEQYFGPGTRLTVT.